This TCR beta chain comes out of a study of spatial heterogeneity in lung cancer. As for the study in general: Raw reads contained each unique TCR and UMI combination more than ten times on average. Study observations and caveats: Ubiquitous, expanded tumor-derived TCRs were more frequently observed in blood at resection than at follow-up.

This clonotype turned up a few times. As yet, its antigen is unknown. For a library built for alpha chains, this beta chain is a stray read; little rests on its size. V lost 6 bases, J lost 2 bases, and 2 bases stayed unmatched. CDR3 size: 13 residues. Time point noted: sample taken at primary tumor resection. Unsorted tumor, nontumor lung tissue or cryopreserved PBMC supplied the whole RNA. Donation came from 70 or so patients with untreated early-stage non-small cell lung cancer. Every TCR cDNA molecule bore a unique molecular identifier. TCRdb analysed the 5' RACE reads with MiXCR anew, one entry per CDR3 protein. Here the sample spans about 780 distinct CDR3 sequences, roughly 19% being singletons.

The chain uses TRBV12-3 or TRBV12-4 and TRBJ2-3, with 7 positions matching TRBD2. This clonotype was obtained from a male donor with early-stage non-small cell lung cancer. The input for sequencing was PBMCs, taken at surgery. The CDR3 spells CASSGGTTDTQYF. In DNA, the CDR3 is TGTGCCAGCAGCGGGGGGACCACAGATACGCAGTATTTT.